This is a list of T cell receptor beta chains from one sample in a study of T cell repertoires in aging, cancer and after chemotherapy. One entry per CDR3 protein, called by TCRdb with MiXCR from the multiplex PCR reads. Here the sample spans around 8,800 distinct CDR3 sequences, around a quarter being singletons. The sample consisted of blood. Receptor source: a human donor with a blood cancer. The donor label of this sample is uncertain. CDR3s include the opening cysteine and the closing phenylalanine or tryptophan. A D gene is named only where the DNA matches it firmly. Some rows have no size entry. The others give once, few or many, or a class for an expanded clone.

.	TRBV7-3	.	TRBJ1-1	TGTGCCAGCAGCTTTACTAGTGGGGGTAACACTGAAGCTTTCTTT	CASSFTSGGNTEAFF
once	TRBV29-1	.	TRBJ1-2	TGCAGCGTTGATTCAGGCCAGAGGGGAAACTATGGCTACACCTTC	CSVDSGQRGNYGYTF
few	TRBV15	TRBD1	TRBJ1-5	TGTGCCACCAGCAGAAAACAGACAGGGACAGGAGGGGGGCCCCAGCATTTT	CATSRKQTGTGGGPQHF
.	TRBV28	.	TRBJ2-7	TGTGCCAGCAGTCAGGGTTCCTACGAGCAGTACTTC	CASSQGSYEQYF
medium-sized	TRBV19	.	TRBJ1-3	TGTGCCAGTAGTATGGGACGGAGCTCTGGAAACACCATATATTTT	CASSMGRSSGNTIYF
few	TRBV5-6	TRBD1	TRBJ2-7	TGTGCCAGCAGCCTCGGACAGGGGGACTACGAGCAGTACTTC	CASSLGQGDYEQYF
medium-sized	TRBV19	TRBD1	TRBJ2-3	TGTGCCAGCTCAGACAGGGGAATTATCGCGTCGTATTTT	CASSDRGIIASYF
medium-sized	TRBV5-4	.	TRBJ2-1	TGTGCCAGCAGCCGCCCGGGAACATCAAATGAGCAGTTCTTC	CASSRPGTSNEQFF
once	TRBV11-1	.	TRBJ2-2	TGTGCCAGCAGCTCACCGGGACGGGGGAACACCGGGGAGCTGTTTTTT	CASSSPGRGNTGELFF
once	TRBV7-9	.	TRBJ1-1	TGTGCCAGCAGCGGCAGTGTTCAGGCTTTCTTT	CASSGSVQAFF
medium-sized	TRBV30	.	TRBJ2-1	TGTGCCTGGAGTGTAAGAGGGGTTGGGAGACTGTCCAATGAGCAGTTCTTC	CAWSVRGVGRLSNEQFF
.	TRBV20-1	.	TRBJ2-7	TGCAGTGCCAGCAAGGACTCCGAGCAGTACTTC	CSASKDSEQYF
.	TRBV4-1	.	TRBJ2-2	TGCGCCAGCAGCCAAGTCCCAGTGGCAGGGGTGACCGGGGAGCTGTTTTTT	CASSQVPVAGVTGELFF
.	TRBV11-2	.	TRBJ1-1	TGTGCCAGCCTCCGGGGACACGGGAACACTGAAGCTTTCTTT	CASLRGHGNTEAFF
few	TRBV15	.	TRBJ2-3	TGTGCCACGAACAAACCTCGGGGTGGATCAGATACGCAGTATTTT	CATNKPRGGSDTQYF
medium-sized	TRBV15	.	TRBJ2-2	TGTGCCACCAGCCGGGGACTTAACACCGGGGAGCTGTTTTTT	CATSRGLNTGELFF
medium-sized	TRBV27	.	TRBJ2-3	TGTGCCAGCTCTCGAGCGGGTAGCACAGATACGCAGTATTTT	CASSRAGSTDTQYF
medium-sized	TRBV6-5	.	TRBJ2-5	TGTGCCAGCAGTTACCCCGGGGGTGTCGGAGAGACCCAGTACTTC	CASSYPGGVGETQYF
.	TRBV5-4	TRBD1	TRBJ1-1	TGTGCCAGCAGCGCAGGACAGGGAGAGTTCTCTGAAGCTTTCTTT	CASSAGQGEFSEAFF
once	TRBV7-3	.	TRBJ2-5	TGTGCCAGCAGCTTAGGGGGGTGGGGGACCCAGTACTTC	CASSLGGWGTQYF
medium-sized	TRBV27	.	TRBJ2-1	TGTGCCAGCAGTTTAGGGGGGAGTGAGCAGTTCTTC	CASSLGGSEQFF
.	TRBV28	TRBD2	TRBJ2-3	TGTGCCAGCCGATCCGGGACTAGATGGGATACGCAGTATTTT	CASRSGTRWDTQYF
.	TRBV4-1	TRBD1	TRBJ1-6	TGCGCCAGCAGCCAAGTGCCCCAGGGGGGCAACTCACCCCTCCACTTT	CASSQVPQGGNSPLHF
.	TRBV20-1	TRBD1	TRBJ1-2	TGCAGTGCTAGAGTTCAGGGGGATGTTCACTATGGCTACACCTTC	CSARVQGDVHYGYTF
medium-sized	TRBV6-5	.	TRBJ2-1	TGTGCCAGCAGTTACTCGAACCCTGCGGGTGAGCAGTTCTTC	CASSYSNPAGEQFF
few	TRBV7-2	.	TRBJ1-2	TGTGCCAGCAGCTTAGGAGGGGCTAACTATGGCTACACCTTC	CASSLGGANYGYTF
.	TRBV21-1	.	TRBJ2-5	TGTGCCAGCAGCAATCAACGTGAGACCCAGTACTTC	CASSNQRETQYF
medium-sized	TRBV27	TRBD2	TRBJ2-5	TGTGCCAGCAGTTTAACGGGGGGGTTCCAAGAGACCCAGTACTTC	CASSLTGGFQETQYF
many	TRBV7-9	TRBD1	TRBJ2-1	TGTGCCAGCAGCCCTGGGACAGGGAACAATGAGCAGTTCTTC	CASSPGTGNNEQFF
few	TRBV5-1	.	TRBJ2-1	TGCGCCAGCAGCTTGGCCCGTGGGACTCTACCCCGTGAGCAGTTCTTC	CASSLARGTLPREQFF
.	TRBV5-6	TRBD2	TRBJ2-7	TGCGCCAGCAGCTTGGCCGGGACTAGCGACGAGCAGTACTTC	CASSLAGTSDEQYF
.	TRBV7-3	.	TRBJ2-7	TGTGCCAGCAGCTTAAAAGGAGGGACGGGATCCTACGAGCAGTACTTC	CASSLKGGTGSYEQYF
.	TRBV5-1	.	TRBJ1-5	TGCGCCAGCAGCTTGACCCCAGGGGAGATGGGTCAGCCCCAGCATTTT	CASSLTPGEMGQPQHF
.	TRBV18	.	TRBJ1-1	TGTGCCAGCTCGCAAGATCTACAGGGAACCTTGAACACTGAAGCTTTCTTT	CASSQDLQGTLNTEAFF
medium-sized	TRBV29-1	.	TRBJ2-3	TGCAGCGTTTCCCGGACAGATACGCAGTATTTT	CSVSRTDTQYF
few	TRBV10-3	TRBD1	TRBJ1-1	TGTGCCATCAACACAGGGGGCACCACTGAAGCTTTCTTT	CAINTGGTTEAFF
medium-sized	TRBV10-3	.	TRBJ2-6	TGTGCCATCAGTTATGAGTCTGGGGCCAACGTCCTGACTTTC	CAISYESGANVLTF
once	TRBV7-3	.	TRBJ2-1	TGTGCCAGCAGCTCCGGACGAGTAGGCAATGAGCAGTTCTTC	CASSSGRVGNEQFF
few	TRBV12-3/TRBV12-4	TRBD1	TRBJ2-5	TGTGCCAGCAGTGGGGACAGGTACCAAGAGACCCAGTACTTC	CASSGDRYQETQYF
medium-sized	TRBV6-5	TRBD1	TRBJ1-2	TGTGCCAGCAGTCGGGACAGGTCCCTTGGGGACACCTTC	CASSRDRSLGDTF
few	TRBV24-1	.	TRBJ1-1	TGTGCCACCACAAAGGGGTACACTGAAGCTTTCTTT	CATTKGYTEAFF
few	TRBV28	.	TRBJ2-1	TGTGCCAGCAGTTTGCTCCGGCCGAACAATGAGCAGTTCTTC	CASSLLRPNNEQFF
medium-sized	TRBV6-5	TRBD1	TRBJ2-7	TGTGCCAGCCAGGACAGGGGTACCTACGAGCAGTACTTC	CASQDRGTYEQYF
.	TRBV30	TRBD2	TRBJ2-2	TGTGCCTGGAGTGCCGGACTAGCGGGAGCAGGCACCGGGGAGCTGTTTTTT	CAWSAGLAGAGTGELFF
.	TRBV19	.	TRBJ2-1	TGTGCCCGGTCGGGGGGCAGCTACAATGAGCAGTTCTTC	CARSGGSYNEQFF
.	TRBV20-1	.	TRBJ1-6	TGCAGTGCCGGGGGTAGGCCTTCTATGAGACCCCTCCACTTT	CSAGGRPSMRPLHF
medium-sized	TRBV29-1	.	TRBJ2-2	TGCAGCGTTGCCGGGACACCTACTTACACCGGGGAGCTGTTTTTT	CSVAGTPTYTGELFF
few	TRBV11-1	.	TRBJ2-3	TGTGCCAGCAGCCAGCGACCGGACAGTAGCACAGATACGCAGTATTTT	CASSQRPDSSTDTQYF
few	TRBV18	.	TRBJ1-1	TGTGCCAGCTCACTTGACAGGAGGACTGAAGCTTTCTTT	CASSLDRRTEAFF